A single T cell receptor (beta chain) is shown here with its context. This table comes from immunoSEQ multiplex PCR, and its TCRdb copy is limited to in-frame clones, with some not included. The top ten clones hold around 10% of a sample with approximately 45,000 clones, roughly 94% of them seen once. This entry is derived from a study of OX40 agonist ivuxolimab in advanced cancers. On the study more broadly: The patients received agonistic anti-OX40 (CD134) antibody ivuxolimab. There were three patients with partial responses, one having hepatocellular carcinoma and two cutaneous melanoma.

V was trimmed by 5 bases and J by 7 bases, leaving 12 bases between them. CDR3 length: 13 amino acids. Germline V gene sequence: CDR1 WSHSY, CDR2 SAAADI. The chain joins TRBV10-2 to TRBJ2-1; D remains ambiguous. The specimen comprised CD4+ or CD8+ T cells sorted from blood, sampled in a trial of the OX40 agonist ivuxolimab. The clonotype comes from an adult with an advanced solid tumor such as melanoma, head and neck, liver or kidney cancer. The CDR3 loop reads CASSLLRQNEQFF. In nucleotides, the CDR3 is TGCGCCAGCAGTTTACTTCGGCAGAATGAGCAGTTCTTC.